The clone carrying this TCR beta chain was counted ten times or more. Its antigen is not identified. The data belong to a study of CD8+CD57+ T cells in acquired aplastic anemia. Study summary: Mean yield of DNA from sorted CD4+ and CD8+ cells was roughly 3.2 ug.

Genomic DNA constituted the template upon which TCR beta VDJ and CDR3 profiling was performed. TCRdb re-analysed the reads in MiXCR, keeping a single row per CDR3 protein. The table lists around 200,000 distinct CDR3 sequences, about 44% of them singletons. Study-wide findings and caveats: The same twenty-nine CD8+ CDR3 sequences occurred in patients and in controls.

V lost 3 bases and J 2 bases, leaving 8 bases between the germline ends. Per germline, CDR1 SGHAT and CDR2 FQNNGV. The CDR3 has 14 residues. CD8+CD57+ cell expansion, shown by flow cytometry, had occurred in the patients selected for sequencing. Patients had undergone no therapy by the time their blood was sampled. The V call is TRBV11-2, the J call TRBJ1-5, with D maybe TRBD1 (5 bases). The source is a human donor with aplastic anemia. The specimen sequenced was sorted CD4+, CD8+, or CD8+CD57+ T cells (not recorded which) from PBMCs. The CDR3 DNA sequence: TGTGCCAGCAGCTTGGGGGGGGGCAATCAGCCCCAGCATTTT. As protein: CASSLGGGNQPQHF.